Included here is one T cell receptor beta chain sequence, with context. Its target is unknown. The CDR3 has 18 amino acids. V shed 4 bases and J 0 bases; nucleotides not matched to a gene: 15. Germline loops: CDR1 SGHKS, CDR2 YYEKEE (reference sequence). The data derive from a study of long-term antiretroviral therapy in people with HIV. Study information: About a decade before 2015, the earliest samples were taken when ART was typically delayed. Whole-study results and caveats: In samples taken after ART, diversity increased but remained below transplant donor control levels. Pre-ART expanded clones dominated the repertoire at every time point.

The authors ran the immunoSEQ assay, v3.0, at survey level. Libraries were prepared by immunoSEQ multiplex PCR; TCRdb keeps only in-frame clonotypes and omits some of them. This sample carries some 25,000 clones, over 70% of them seen once, and the ten largest clones take about 16%. The starting material was unsorted PBMCs, obtained around 4.2 years after starting antiretroviral therapy. The source is a man aged 25 to 40 with HIV. This rearrangement joins TRBV5-5 to TRBJ1-2; 7 positions agree with TRBD1. CDR3 loop: CASSPEGGRGEANYGYTF. The CDR3 nucleotides read TGTGCCAGCAGCCCGGAGGGCGGCAGGGGGGAAGCTAACTATGGCTACACCTTC.